This T cell receptor beta chain comes out of a study of blood T cell repertoires in COVID-19. About the study: The United States, Italy and Spain provided the acute and convalescent COVID-19 samples.

The CDR3 runs 14 residues. The germline V gene has CDR1 SGHDT and CDR2 YYEEEE. V was clipped by 4 bases and J by 5 bases; unmatched bases: 8. Followed longitudinally, the Seattle patients had been enrolled during active infection. Original processing notes: Reference gene primer amplification gave nucleated cell count estimates. Measured with immunoSEQ multiplex PCR; TCRdb has only the in-frame clones, and not every one. D and trimming come from the DNA, and the V and J calls and clone size come from that table. Among around 300,000 clones listed, 75% to 90% were seen once. The TCR was taken from a woman between 65 and 79 years old with COVID-19, enrolled during active disease. Source material: peripheral blood. J is TRBJ1-1 and V is TRBV5-6; TRBD1 matches at 7 bases. The CDR3 loop is CASSLRQGWTEAFF. CDR3 in DNA: TGTGCCAGCAGCCTAAGACAGGGTTGGACTGAAGCTTTCTTT.